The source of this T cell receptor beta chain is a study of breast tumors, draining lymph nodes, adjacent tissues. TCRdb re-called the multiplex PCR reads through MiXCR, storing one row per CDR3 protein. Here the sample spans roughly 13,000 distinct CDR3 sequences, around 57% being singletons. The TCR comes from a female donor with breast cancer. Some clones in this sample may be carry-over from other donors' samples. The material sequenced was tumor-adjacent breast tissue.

The CDR3 region is CASSLGTTRYGYTF. CDR3 nucleotides: TGTGCCAGCAGCTTGGGTACTACTCGGTACGGCTACACCTTC. This chain connects TRBV5-5 to TRBJ1-2; the D is unclear. Germline-derived CDR1 and CDR2 are SGHKS and YYEKEE (reference sequence). The CDR3 is made up of 14 amino acids. Trimming left V 0 bases short and J 8 bases short, with 14 bases between.